The entry that follows covers one T cell receptor (beta chain) sequence. Different DNA sequences within this sample yield the same CDR3. Primers included in the PCR were 60 Vbeta and 13 Jbeta primers. TCRdb's table, derived via immunoSEQ multiplex PCR, lists solely in-frame clones and lacks some. This sample has 100,000 to 150,000 clones, with 84% found just once. This sample is part of a study of cytomegalovirus exposure and HLA in healthy donors. This CDR3 region has 15 residues. Germline CDR1 and CDR2: LGHNA and YNFKEQ. Trimming removed 3 bases from V and 13 bases from J, with 19 bases in between. The sample comprised PBMCs. The TCR originated in a man in his fifties in good health and CMV-seronegative. This chain links TRBV4-2 with TRBJ1-6; D is perhaps TRBD1 (6 bases). CDR3 DNA: TGTGCCAGCAGCCAGGGTTTACAGGGAGCCTCCCCCCTCCACTTT. Residues: CASSQGLQGASPLHF.